The clone carrying this T cell receptor beta chain has just a few counts. In germline, CDR1 is SEHNR, CDR2 FQNEAQ (reference sequence). Losses at the gene ends were 5 bases for V and 8 bases for J; bases not matched to a gene: 1. The CDR3 covers 12 residues. The sample originates from a study of tumor and adjacent non-tumor tissue in lung cancer. Three rounds of nested PCR, following a modified ARM-PCR protocol, produced the TCRbeta library. TCRdb reanalysed the multiplex PCR reads using MiXCR and keeps one entry per CDR3 protein. The data contain 84,000 or so distinct CDR3 sequences, around 57% of them seen just once; the ten biggest clones take up around 15%. RNA was extracted from bulk tissue without any cell sorting.

This clonotype was sampled from a man aged 70 or older with non-small cell lung cancer. J is TRBJ1-4 and V is TRBV7-9, with 8 bases that match TRBD1. Input material: lung tumor tissue. CDR3 sequence: CASSTGGEKLFF. CDR3 in DNA: TGTGCCAGCAGCACAGGGGGGGAAAAACTGTTTTTT.